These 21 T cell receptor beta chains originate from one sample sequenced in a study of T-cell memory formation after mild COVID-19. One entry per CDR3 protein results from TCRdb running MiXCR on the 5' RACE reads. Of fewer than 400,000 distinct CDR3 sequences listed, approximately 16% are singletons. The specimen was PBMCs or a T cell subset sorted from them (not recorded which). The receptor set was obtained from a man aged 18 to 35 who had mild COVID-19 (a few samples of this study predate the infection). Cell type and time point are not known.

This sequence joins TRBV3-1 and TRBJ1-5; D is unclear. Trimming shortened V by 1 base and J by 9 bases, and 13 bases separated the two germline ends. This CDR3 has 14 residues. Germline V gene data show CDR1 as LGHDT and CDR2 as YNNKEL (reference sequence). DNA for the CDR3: TGTGCCAGCAGCCAAGGAGCGATCCACCGGCCCCAGCATTTT. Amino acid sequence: CASSQGAIHRPQHF.

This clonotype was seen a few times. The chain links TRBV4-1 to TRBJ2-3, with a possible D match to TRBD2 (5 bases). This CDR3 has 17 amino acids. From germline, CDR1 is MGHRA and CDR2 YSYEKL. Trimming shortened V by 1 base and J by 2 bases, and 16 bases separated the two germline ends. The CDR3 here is CASSQGAAKTLTDTQYF. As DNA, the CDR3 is TGCGCCAGCAGCCAAGGAGCGGCAAAAACACTCACAGATACGCAGTATTTT.

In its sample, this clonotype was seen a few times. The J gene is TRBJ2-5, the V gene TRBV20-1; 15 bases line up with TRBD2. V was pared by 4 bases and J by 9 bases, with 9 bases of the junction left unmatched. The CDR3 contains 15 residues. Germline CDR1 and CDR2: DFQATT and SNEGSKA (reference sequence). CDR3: CSATGLAGGDGAQYF. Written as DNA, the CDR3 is TGCAGTGCTACCGGACTAGCGGGGGGGGACGGGGCCCAGTACTTC.

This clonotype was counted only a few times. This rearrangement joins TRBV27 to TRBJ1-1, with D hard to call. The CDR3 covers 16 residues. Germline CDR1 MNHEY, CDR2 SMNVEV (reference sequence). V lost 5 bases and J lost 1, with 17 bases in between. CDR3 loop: CASSTAATTRNTEAFF. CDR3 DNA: TGTGCCAGCAGTACCGCGGCGACCACCAGGAACACTGAAGCTTTCTTT.

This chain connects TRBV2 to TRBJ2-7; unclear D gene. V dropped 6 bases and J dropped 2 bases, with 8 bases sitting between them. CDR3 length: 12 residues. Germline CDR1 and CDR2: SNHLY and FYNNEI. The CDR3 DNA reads TGTGCCAGCAGCCTTCTCCCCTACGAGCAGTACGTC. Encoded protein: CASSLLPYEQYV.

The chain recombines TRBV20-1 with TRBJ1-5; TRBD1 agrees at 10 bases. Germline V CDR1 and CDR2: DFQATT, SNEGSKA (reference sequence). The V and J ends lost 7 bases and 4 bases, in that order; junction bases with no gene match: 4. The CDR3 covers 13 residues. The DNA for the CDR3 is TGCAGTGTTCAGGGACAGGGGAATCAGCCCCAGCATTTT. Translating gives CSVQGQGNQPQHF.

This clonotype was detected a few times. CDR3 bases: TGCGCCAGCAGCCACCGAGCGGGACTAGCCAAAAACATTCAGTACTTC. It codes for CASSHRAGLAKNIQYF. This chain connects TRBV4-1 to TRBJ2-4; 7 bases fit TRBD2. Germline V gene data show CDR1 as MGHRA and CDR2 as YSYEKL. CDR3 length: 16 amino acids. V was pared by 3 bases and J by 0 bases, with 5 bases of the junction left unmatched.

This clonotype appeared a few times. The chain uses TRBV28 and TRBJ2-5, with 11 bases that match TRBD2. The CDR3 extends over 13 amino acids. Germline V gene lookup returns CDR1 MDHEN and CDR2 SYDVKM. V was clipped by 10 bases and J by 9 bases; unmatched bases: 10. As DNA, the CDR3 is TGTGCCACTATAGTGACTAGCGGGGCGGCCCAGTACTTC. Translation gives CATIVTSGAAQYF.

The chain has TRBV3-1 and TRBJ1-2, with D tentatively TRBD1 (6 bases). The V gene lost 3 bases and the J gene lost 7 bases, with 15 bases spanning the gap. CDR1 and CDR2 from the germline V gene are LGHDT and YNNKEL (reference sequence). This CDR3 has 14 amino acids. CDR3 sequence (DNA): TGTGCCAGCAGCCAGGAAAGGACAGACTCTGGCTACACCTTC. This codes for CASSQERTDSGYTF.

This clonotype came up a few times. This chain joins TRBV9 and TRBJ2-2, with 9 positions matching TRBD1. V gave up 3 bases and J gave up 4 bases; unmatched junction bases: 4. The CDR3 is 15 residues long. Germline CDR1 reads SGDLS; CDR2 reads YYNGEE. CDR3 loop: CASSARQGGTGELFF. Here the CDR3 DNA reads TGTGCCAGCAGCGCCCGACAGGGGGGCACCGGGGAGCTGTTTTTT.

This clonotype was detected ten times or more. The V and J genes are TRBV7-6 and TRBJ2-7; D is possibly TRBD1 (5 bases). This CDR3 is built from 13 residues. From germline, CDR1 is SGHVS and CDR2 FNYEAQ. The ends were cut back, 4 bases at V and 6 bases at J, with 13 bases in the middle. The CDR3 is CASSSTHQGEQYF. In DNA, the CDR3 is TGTGCCAGCAGCTCAACCCACCAGGGCGAGCAGTACTTC.

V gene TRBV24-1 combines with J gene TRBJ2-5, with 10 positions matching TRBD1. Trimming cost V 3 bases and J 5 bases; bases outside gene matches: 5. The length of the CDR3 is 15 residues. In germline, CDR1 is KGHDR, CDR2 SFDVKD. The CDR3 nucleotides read TGTGCCACCAGTGATACTAGGACAGGGGGGGAGACCCAGTACTTC. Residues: CATSDTRTGGETQYF.

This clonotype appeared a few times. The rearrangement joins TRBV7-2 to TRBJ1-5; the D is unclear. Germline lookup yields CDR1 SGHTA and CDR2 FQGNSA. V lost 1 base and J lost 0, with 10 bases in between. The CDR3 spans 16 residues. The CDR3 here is CASSLGWYYSNQPQHF. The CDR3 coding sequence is TGTGCCAGCAGCTTAGGCTGGTATTATAGCAATCAGCCCCAGCATTTT.

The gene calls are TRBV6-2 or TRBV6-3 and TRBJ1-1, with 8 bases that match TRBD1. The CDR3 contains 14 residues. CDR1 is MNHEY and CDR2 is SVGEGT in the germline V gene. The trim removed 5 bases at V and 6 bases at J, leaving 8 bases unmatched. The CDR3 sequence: CASSPRDRYSEAFF. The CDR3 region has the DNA TGTGCCAGCAGTCCCCGGGACAGGTACTCTGAAGCTTTCTTT.

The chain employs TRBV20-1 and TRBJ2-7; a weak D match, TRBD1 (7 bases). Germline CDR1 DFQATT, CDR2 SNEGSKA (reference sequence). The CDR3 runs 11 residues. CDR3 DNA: TGCAGCCCAGGGGGGACCGGCGAGCAGTACTTC. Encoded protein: CSPGGTGEQYF.

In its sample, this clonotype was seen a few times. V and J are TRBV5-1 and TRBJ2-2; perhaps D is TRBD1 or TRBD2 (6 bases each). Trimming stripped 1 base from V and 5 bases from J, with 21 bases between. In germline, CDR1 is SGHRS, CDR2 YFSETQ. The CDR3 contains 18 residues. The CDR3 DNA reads TGCGCCAGCAGCTTGAGAGGTCCCGGGGGCTTTAGAACCGGGGAGCTGTTTTTT. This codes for CASSLRGPGGFRTGELFF. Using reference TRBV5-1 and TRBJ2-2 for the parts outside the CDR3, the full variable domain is KAGVTQTPRYLIKTRGQQVTLSCSPISGHRSVSWYQQTPGQGLQFLFEYFSETQRNKGNFPGRFSGRQFSNSRSEMNVSTLELGDSALYLCASSLRGPGGFRTGELFFGEGSRLTVL.

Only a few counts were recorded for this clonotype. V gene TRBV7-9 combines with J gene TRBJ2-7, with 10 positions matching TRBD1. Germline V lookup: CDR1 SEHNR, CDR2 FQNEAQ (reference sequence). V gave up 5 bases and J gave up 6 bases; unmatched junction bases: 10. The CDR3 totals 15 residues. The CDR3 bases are TGTGCCAGCAGCGGTTCGGACAGGGGGATCCTCGAGCAGTACTTC. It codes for CASSGSDRGILEQYF.

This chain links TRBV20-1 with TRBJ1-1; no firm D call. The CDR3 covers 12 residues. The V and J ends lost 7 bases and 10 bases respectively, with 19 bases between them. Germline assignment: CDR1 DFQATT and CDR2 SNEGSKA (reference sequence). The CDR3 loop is CSGVDDTSGAFF. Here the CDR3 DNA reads TGCAGTGGGGTGGACGATACGAGTGGAGCTTTCTTT.

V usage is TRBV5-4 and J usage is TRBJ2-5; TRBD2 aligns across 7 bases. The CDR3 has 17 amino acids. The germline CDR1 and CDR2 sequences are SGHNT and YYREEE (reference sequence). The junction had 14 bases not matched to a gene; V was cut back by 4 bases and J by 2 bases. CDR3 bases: TGTGCCAGCAGCCAGGGTGGTCCGAGGGACTATCAAGAGACCCAGTACTTC. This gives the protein CASSQGGPRDYQETQYF.

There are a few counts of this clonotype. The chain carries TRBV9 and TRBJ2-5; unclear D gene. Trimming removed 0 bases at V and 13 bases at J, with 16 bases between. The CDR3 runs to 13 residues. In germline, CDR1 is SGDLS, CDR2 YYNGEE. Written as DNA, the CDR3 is TGTGCCAGCAGCGTAGAGGGTAGCCCGGTTCGGTACTTC. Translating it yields CASSVEGSPVRYF. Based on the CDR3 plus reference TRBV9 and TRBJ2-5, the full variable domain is DSGVTQTPKHLITATGQRVTLRCSPRSGDLSVYWYQQSLDQGLQFLIQYYNGEERAKGNILERFSAQQFPDLHSELNLSSLELGDSALYFCASSVEGSPVRYFGPGTRLLVL.

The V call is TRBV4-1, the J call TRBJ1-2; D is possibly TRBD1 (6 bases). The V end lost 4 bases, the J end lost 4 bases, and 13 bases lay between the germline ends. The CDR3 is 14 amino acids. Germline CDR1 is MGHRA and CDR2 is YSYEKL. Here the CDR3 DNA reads TGCGCCAGCAGCCTCCAAACAGGGATCTATGGCTACACCTTC. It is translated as CASSLQTGIYGYTF.